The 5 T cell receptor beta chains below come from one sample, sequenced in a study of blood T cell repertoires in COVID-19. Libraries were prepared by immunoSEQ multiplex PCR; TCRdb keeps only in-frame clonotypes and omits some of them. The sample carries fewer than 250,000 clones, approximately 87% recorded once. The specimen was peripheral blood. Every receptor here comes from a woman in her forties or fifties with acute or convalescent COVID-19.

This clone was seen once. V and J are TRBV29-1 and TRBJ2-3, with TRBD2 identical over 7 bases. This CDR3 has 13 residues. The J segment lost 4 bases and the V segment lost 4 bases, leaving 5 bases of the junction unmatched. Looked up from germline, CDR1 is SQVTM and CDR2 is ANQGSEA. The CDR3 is CSVVAGAPDTQYF. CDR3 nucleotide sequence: TGCAGCGTTGTTGCGGGAGCCCCAGATACGCAGTATTTT.

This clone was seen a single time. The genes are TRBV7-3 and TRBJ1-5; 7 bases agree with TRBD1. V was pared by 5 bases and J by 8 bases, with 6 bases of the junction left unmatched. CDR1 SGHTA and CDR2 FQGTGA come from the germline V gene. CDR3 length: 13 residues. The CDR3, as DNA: TGTGCCAGCAGCCCGACAGGGCTCGAGCCCCAGCATTTT. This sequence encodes CASSPTGLEPQHF.

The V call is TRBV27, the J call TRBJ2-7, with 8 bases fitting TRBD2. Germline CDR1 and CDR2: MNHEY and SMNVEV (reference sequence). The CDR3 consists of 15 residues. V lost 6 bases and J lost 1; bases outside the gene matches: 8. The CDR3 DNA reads TGTGCCAGCAGCCCGGGAGGGTCGCCGTCCTACGAGCAGTACTTC. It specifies CASSPGGSPSYEQYF.

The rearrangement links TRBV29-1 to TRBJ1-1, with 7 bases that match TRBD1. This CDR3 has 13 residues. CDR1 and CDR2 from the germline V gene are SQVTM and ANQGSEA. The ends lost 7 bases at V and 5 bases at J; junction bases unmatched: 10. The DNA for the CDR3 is TGCAGCGGGCTTGGGACAGTCGAGACTGAAGCTTTCTTT. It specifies CSGLGTVETEAFF.

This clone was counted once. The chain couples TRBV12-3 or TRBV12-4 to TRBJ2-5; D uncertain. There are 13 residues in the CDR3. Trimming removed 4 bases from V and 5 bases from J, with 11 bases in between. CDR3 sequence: CASSSLARETQYF. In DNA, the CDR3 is TGTGCCAGCAGTTCCCTCGCACGGGAGACCCAGTACTTC.